Sequencing of this TCR beta chain was carried out in a study of monozygotic twins with inflammatory bowel disease. TCRdb processed the 5' RACE reads again and assigns one entry to each CDR3 protein, with no DNA. The sample table includes a few hundred thousand distinct CDR3 sequences. There are 14 residues in the CDR3. The germline V gene has CDR1 WSHSY and CDR2 SAAADI. A note on this clonotype: What it binds is not known.

Notes on the study in general: By inverse Simpson index, TCRbeta diversity was lower in IBD patients than in healthy co-twins. Concordance status among twins (concordant versus discordant) showed no link to repertoire similarity, possibly from limited power.

Sequencing input: blood. The TCR comes from a human donor with ulcerative colitis or Crohn's disease, or a healthy co-twin of an affected twin (not recorded which). The V and J genes are TRBV10-2 and TRBJ1-1; no DNA is available, so the TRBD1 call from TCRdb remains unchecked. The CDR3 spells CASSENRENTEAFF.